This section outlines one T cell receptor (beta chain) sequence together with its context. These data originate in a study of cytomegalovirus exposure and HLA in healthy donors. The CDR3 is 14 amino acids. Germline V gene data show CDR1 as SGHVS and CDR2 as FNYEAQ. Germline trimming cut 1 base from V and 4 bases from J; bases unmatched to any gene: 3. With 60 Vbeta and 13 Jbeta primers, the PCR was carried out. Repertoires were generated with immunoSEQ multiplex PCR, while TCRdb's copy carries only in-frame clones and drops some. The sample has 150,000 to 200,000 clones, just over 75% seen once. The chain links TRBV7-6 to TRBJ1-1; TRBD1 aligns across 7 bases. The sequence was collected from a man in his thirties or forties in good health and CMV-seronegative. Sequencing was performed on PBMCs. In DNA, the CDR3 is TGTGCCAGCAGCTTAGGACAGGGCACCACTGAAGCTTTCTTT. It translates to CASSLGQGTTEAFF.